The present T cell receptor beta chain was sequenced within a study of patients and donors after allogeneic stem cell transplantation. This clonotype turned up a few times. The missing conserved phenylalanine or tryptophan at the end of this CDR3 makes a read error likely. It is unclear where the CDR3 begins or ends on the DNA, so no DNA is shown, and the CDR3 is as TCRdb lists it. CDR1 and CDR2 (germline): SGHKS, YYEKEE (reference sequence). The CDR3 spans 11 residues, counting both ends. Each CDR3 protein gets one entry after TCRdb re-called the RT-PCR reads with MiXCR. The data show more than 850,000 distinct CDR3 sequences, roughly 18% seen once.

The clonotype comes from a human donor who was either an allogeneic HSCT recipient or a stem cell or donor lymphocyte infusion donor (not recorded which). It is not recorded whose cells these are; they may come from a transplant donor. The chain uses TRBV5-5 and TRBJ2-1; TRBD2 reflects the table's D call only, with no check against the DNA. The sequenced sample consisted of blood, either unsorted or a sorted T cell fraction (not recorded which). The CDR3 loop reads CASSTLAGTAL.